A single sample gave rise to the 12 T cell receptor beta chains below, sequenced in a study of Graves' ophthalmopathy and Graves' hyperthyroidism. Amplifying from RNA transcripts, the study obtained TCR beta CDR3 regions. An opening RT-PCR round employed HTBI primers and preceded a second-round multiplex PCR. TCRdb re-called the multiplex PCR reads with MiXCR, one entry per CDR3 protein. Of some 400,000 distinct CDR3 sequences in the sample, around 20% were seen once. Sequencing was performed on peripheral blood. The receptors derive from a young woman with Graves' ophthalmopathy.

This clonotype was seen repeatedly, ten times or more. The V gene is TRBV20-1, the J gene TRBJ2-2; 14 bases match TRBD2. The germline V gene encodes CDR1 DFQATT and CDR2 SNEGSKA (reference sequence). The V segment lost 4 bases and the J segment 0 bases; nucleotides outside the gene matches: 4. There are 17 residues in the CDR3. The CDR3 region is CSAIRTSGRPNTGELFF. CDR3 DNA sequence: TGCAGTGCTATCCGGACTAGCGGGAGGCCGAACACCGGGGAGCTGTTTTTT.

This clonotype was counted ten times or more. The CDR3: CASSTQLAGGSNPYEQYF. CDR3 in DNA: TGTGCCAGCAGCACCCAACTAGCGGGGGGATCCAACCCCTACGAGCAGTACTTC. The chain carries TRBV11-2 and TRBJ2-7; 12 bases map to TRBD2. The germline V gene has CDR1 SGHAT and CDR2 FQNNGV. With 5 bases clipped from V and 2 bases from J, the junction kept 13 bases outside the gene matches. This CDR3 spans 18 amino acids.

The sample holds many counts of this clonotype. Given a much more abundant clone one base away, this may be a read error. Lacking the conserved final phenylalanine or tryptophan, this CDR3 likely reflects a read error. The J gene is TRBJ2-7, the V gene TRBV27; D tentatively reads TRBD1 or TRBD2 (5 bases each). The CDR3 is made up of 16 amino acids. Germline V gives CDR1 MNHEY, CDR2 SMNVEV (reference sequence). V was shortened by 6 bases and J by 4 bases, with 22 bases between the two germline ends. CDR3 region: CASRLSLRGRLYEQYS. DNA for the CDR3: TGTGCCAGCAGGCTCTCCCTCCGGGGACGGTTATACGAGCAGTACTCC.

Here the CDR3 reads CASSMMGRQPQHF. The DNA for the CDR3 is TGTGCCAGTAGTATGATGGGAAGACAGCCCCAGCATTTT. The chain recombines TRBV19 with TRBJ1-5; D uncertain. Trimming pared 3 bases from V and 7 bases from J, leaving 10 bases between. The CDR3 is 13 residues long. Germline V lookup: CDR1 LNHDA, CDR2 SQIVND (reference sequence).

This clonotype was counted many times. The genes are TRBV7-2 and TRBJ2-7, with a weak D call TRBD1 (5 bases). The CDR3 length is 15 residues. Germline CDR1 reads SGHTA; CDR2 reads FQGNSA. With 2 bases removed from V and 4 bases from J, the gap between germline ends came to 15 bases. This chain's CDR3 is CASSLMGRVPYEQYF. The CDR3 DNA is TGTGCCAGCAGCTTAATGGGCAGGGTTCCATACGAGCAGTACTTC.

This clonotype came up many times. The chain employs TRBV6-1 and TRBJ1-1; 8 nucleotides agree with TRBD1. Unmatched junction bases numbered 7, after V lost 5 bases and J lost 2 bases. Per germline, CDR1 MNHNS and CDR2 SASEGT. The CDR3 is made up of 15 amino acids. The CDR3 nucleotides read TGTGCCAGCAGTCCCCACAGGGGGATCAACACTGAAGCTTTCTTT. Its protein product is CASSPHRGINTEAFF.

The chain couples TRBV30 to TRBJ2-5; no firm D call. Germline V CDR1 and CDR2: GTSNPN, SVGIG (reference sequence). This CDR3 has 11 residues. The CDR3 loop is CAWLAQETQYF. The CDR3 bases are TGTGCGTGGCTGGCACAAGAGACCCAGTACTTC.

This clonotype has ten or more counts. Written as DNA, the CDR3 is TGTGCCAGCAGTGAATTTCACAGGGGATGGTCTTACGAGCAGTACTTC. It encodes CASSEFHRGWSYEQYF. The chain recombines TRBV6-1 with TRBJ2-7; 7 nucleotides agree with TRBD1. Per the germline V gene, CDR1 is MNHNS and CDR2 is SASEGT. CDR3 length: 16 amino acids. Unmatched junction bases numbered 11, after V lost 2 bases and J lost 4 bases.

This clonotype showed up many times. This chain joins TRBV15 and TRBJ1-1; no clear D. This CDR3 has 14 amino acids. Germline CDR1 is LNHNV and CDR2 is YYDKDF (reference sequence). Trimming left V 0 bases short and J 1 base short, with 6 bases between. In DNA form, the CDR3 reads TGTGCCACCAGCAGAGATTCCCGGAACACTGAAGCTTTCTTT. It specifies CATSRDSRNTEAFF.

This clonotype was recorded many times. The CDR3 DNA is TGTGCCAGCAGCGGACGACTAGCGGGGGGACAAGAGACCCAGTACTTC. As protein: CASSGRLAGGQETQYF. The rearrangement joins TRBV7-2 to TRBJ2-5; 13 bases match TRBD2. Germline V gene lookup returns CDR1 SGHTA and CDR2 FQGNSA. With V trimmed by 5 bases and J by 2 bases, 5 bases remained unmatched. This CDR3 contains 16 residues.

This clonotype was seen many times. The genes are TRBV9 and TRBJ1-2, with TRBD1 matching 8 bases. Germline CDR1 SGDLS, CDR2 YYNGEE. The CDR3 has 15 amino acids. Germline trimming cut 4 bases from V and 0 bases from J; bases unmatched to any gene: 5. The CDR3 region has the DNA TGTGCCAGCAGCTCCCGACAGGGGACTAACTATGGCTACACCTTC. It translates to CASSSRQGTNYGYTF.

This clonotype was seen many times. The V and J genes are TRBV5-1 and TRBJ1-2; D not certain. Trimming took 10 bases from V and 6 from J, leaving 13 bases between them. The CDR3 is 11 residues long. The germline V gene has CDR1 SGHRS and CDR2 YFSETQ. In nucleotides, the CDR3 is TGCGCCGGATTCGGATCCAATGGCTACACCTTC. It specifies CAGFGSNGYTF.